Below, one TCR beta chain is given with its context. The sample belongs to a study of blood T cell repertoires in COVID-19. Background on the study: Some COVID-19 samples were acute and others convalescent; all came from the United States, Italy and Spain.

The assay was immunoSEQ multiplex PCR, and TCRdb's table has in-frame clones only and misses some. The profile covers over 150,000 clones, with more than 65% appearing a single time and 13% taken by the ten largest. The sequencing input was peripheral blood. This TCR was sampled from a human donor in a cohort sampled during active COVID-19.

CDR3: CASTGDRGHETQYF. CDR3 nucleotides: TGTGCCAGCACCGGGGACAGGGGGCATGAGACCCAGTACTTC. J is TRBJ2-5 and V is TRBV2; 12 bases align to TRBD1. The germline V gene has CDR1 SNHLY and CDR2 FYNNEI. CDR3 length equals 14 residues. V lost 7 bases and J lost 5; bases outside the gene matches: 5.